This T cell receptor (beta chain) comes out of a study of blood T cell repertoires in COVID-19. At the level of the study: COVID-19 samples from acute and convalescent phases originated in the United States, Italy and Spain. Sample material is recorded as cDNA or gDNA derived from T cells, B-cell-depleted T cells, or PBMCs.

Germline V gene lookup returns CDR1 LNHDA and CDR2 SQIVND (reference sequence). The CDR3 has 14 residues. Trimming pared 8 bases from V and 7 bases from J, leaving 20 bases between. Original handling: Nucleated cell counts were estimated from reference gene primer amplification. Clones were sequenced by immunoSEQ multiplex PCR, and TCRdb holds only the in-frame ones, with some missing. The V and J calls and clone size were taken over from that table, and D and trimming were inferred from the DNA. The repertoire holds under 250,000 clones, more than 65% seen once, with around 8% in the top ten. The sample holds a few counts of this clone.

This receptor was taken from a woman of 80 years or more with acute or convalescent COVID-19. The chain is built from TRBV19 and TRBJ1-2, with D unclear. The sample taken for sequencing was peripheral blood. The CDR3 sequence: CASGLGNRASGYTF. CDR3 coding DNA: TGTGCCAGTGGACTTGGCAACCGAGCTTCTGGCTACACCTTC.